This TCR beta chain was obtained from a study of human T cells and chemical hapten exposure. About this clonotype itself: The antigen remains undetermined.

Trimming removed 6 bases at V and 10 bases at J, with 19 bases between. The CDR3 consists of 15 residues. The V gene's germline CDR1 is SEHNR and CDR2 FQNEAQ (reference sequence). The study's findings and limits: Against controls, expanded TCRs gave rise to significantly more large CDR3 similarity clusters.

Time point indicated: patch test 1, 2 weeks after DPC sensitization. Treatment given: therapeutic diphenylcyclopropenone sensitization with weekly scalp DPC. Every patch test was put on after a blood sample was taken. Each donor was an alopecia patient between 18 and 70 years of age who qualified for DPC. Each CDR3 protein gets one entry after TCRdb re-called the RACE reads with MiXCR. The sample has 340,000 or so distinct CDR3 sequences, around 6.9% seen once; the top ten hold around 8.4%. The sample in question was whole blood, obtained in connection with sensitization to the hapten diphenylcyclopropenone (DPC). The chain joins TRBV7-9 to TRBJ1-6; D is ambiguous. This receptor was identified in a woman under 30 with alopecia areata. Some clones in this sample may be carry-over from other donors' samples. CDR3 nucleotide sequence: TGTGCCAGCAGTACCCCCGGGGTGTCTGGGTCACCCCTCCACTTT. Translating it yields CASSTPGVSGSPLHF.